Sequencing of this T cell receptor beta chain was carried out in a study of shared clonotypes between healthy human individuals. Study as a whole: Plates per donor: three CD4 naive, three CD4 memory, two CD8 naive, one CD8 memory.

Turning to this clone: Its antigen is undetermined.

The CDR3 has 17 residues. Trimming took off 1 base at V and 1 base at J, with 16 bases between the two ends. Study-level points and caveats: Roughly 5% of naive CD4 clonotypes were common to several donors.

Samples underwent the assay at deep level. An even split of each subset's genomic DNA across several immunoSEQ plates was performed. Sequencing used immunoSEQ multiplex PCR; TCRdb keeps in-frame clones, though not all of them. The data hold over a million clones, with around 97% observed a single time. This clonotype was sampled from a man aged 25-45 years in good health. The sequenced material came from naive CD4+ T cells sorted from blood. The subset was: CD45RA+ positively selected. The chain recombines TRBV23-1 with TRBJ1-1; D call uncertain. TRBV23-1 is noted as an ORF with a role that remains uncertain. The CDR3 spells CASSQCIYSTRNTEAFF. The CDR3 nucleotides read TGCGCCAGCAGTCAATGTATCTACTCTACAAGGAACACTGAAGCTTTCTTT.